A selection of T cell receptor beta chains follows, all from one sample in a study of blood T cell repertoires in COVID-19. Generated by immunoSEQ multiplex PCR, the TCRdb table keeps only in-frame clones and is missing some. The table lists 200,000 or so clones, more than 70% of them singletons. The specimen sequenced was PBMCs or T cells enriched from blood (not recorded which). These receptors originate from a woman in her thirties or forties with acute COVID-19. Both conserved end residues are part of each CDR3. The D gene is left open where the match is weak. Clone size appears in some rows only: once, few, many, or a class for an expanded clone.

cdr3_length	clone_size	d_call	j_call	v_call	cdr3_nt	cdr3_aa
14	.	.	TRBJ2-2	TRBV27	TGTGCCAGCGCCAGGAACGGGGGCACCGGGGAGCTGTTTTTT	CASARNGGTGELFF
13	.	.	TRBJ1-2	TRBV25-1	TGTGCCAGCAGTTCGAACAGGGACTATGGCTACACCTTC	CASSSNRDYGYTF
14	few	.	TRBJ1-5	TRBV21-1	TGTGCCAGCAGCAAATCCGGGGTTTCGGAGCCCCAGCATTTT	CASSKSGVSEPQHF
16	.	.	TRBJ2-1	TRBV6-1	TGTGCCAGCAGTGAACATGTGGGGAGCTCCTACAATGAGCAGTTCTTC	CASSEHVGSSYNEQFF
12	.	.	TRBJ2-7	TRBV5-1	TGCGCCAGCAGCGCATCACAGGGCGAGCAGTACTTC	CASSASQGEQYF
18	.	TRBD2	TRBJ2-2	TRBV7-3	TGTGCCAGCAGCTTAAGTCTAGCGGGAGTTGGGAACGCCGGGGAGCTGTTTTTT	CASSLSLAGVGNAGELFF
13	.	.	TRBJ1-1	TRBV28	TGTGCCAGCAGCCCCCAGGTTGCCACTGAAGCTTTCTTT	CASSPQVATEAFF
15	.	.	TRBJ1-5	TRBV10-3	TGTGCCATCAGTGATGATGTTGGCGGGGGATGGCCCCAGCATTTT	CAISDDVGGGWPQHF
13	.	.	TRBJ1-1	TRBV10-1	TGCGCCAGGCTATGGACTGCGAACACTGAAGCTTTCTTT	CARLWTANTEAFF
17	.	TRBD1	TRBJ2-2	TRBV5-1	TGCGCCAGCAGCTTGAATACAGGGGGCAAGATGGGCGGGGAGCTGTTTTTT	CASSLNTGGKMGGELFF
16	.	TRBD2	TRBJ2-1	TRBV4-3	TGCGCCAGCAGCTCGGGACTAGCGGGAGCGTACAATGAGCAGTTCTTC	CASSSGLAGAYNEQFF
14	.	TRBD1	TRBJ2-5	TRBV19	TGTGCCAGTAGTCCCATCGGGACAGCTGCCCTGCGGTACTTC	CASSPIGTAALRYF
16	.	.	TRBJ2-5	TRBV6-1	TGTGCCAGCAGTGACCCAAGACAGGTTTCTTTAGAGACCCAGTACTTC	CASSDPRQVSLETQYF
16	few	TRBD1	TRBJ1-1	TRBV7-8	TGTGCCAGCAGCTGGGCAGGGGGTGGAGGGGCCACTGAAGCTTTCTTT	CASSWAGGGGATEAFF
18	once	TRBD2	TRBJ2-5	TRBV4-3	TGCGCCAGCAGCCAAGCCCTAGCGGGAGGAGGTACCCCCGAGACCCAGTACTTC	CASSQALAGGGTPETQYF
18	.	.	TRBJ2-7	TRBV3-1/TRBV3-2	TGTGCCAGCAGCCCTACCCCCCCTAGTAGCGGTGTTTTCTACGAGCAGTACTTC	CASSPTPPSSGVFYEQYF
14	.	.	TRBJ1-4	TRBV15	TGTGCCACCAGTTCCGAGCTGTCGGTTGAAAAACTGTTTTTT	CATSSELSVEKLFF
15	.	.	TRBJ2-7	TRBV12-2	TGTGCAAGTCGCTTAGGATCGGGATCCCCCTACGAGCAGTACTTC	CASRLGSGSPYEQYF
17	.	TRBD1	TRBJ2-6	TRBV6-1	TGTGCCAGCAGTGTGACAGGGGGTTCGACTGGGGCCAACGTCCTGACTTTC	CASSVTGGSTGANVLTF
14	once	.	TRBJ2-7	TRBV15	TGTGCCACCAGCAGACCGGGAACATACTACGAGCAGTACTTC	CATSRPGTYYEQYF